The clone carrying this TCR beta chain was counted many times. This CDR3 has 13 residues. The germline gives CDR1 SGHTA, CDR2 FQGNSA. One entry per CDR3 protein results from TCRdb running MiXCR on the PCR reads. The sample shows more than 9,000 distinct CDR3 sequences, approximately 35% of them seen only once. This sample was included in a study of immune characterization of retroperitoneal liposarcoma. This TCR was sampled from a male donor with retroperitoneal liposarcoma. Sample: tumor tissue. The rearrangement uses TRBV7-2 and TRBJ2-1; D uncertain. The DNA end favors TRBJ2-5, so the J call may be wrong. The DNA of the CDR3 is TGTGCCAGCAGCTTTCAGGTGGGAGAGACCCAGTACTTC. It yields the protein CASSFQVGETQYF.